The 28 T cell receptor beta chains listed next were all sequenced from one sample in a study of cytotoxic CD8 clonotypes in ibrutinib-treated CLL. Produced via immunoSEQ multiplex PCR; TCRdb's table is partial and in-frame only. The sample holds over 120,000 clones, about 80% seen once. The sequences come from PBMCs, collected after 24 months of ibrutinib treatment. These receptor sequences come from a human donor with chronic lymphocytic leukemia.

This clone is a singleton in its sample. The CDR3 reads CATPGKGVDTQYF. The CDR3 DNA reads TGTGCCACCCCTGGGAAGGGTGTAGATACGCAGTATTTT. The genes are TRBV2 and TRBJ2-3; D is unresolved. The ends were cut back, 10 bases at V and 5 bases at J, with 16 bases in the middle. CDR1 is SNHLY, CDR2 FYNNEI, per germline. The CDR3 is 13 residues long.

This chain links TRBV4-2 with TRBJ2-3; 9 bases are shared with TRBD2. CDR1 is LGHNA, CDR2 YNFKEQ, per germline. The CDR3 spans 18 residues. After removal of 0 bases from V and 5 bases from J, the junction contained 12 bases not matched to a gene. The CDR3 DNA reads as TGTGCCAGCAGCCAAGATGGAGGAGCGGGGGGAGGAAGAGATACGCAGTATTTT. Residues: CASSQDGGAGGGRDTQYF.

The CDR3 DNA reads as TGCGCCAGCGGGCAGGGGTTGGACGAGCAGTACTTC. Translation: CASGQGLDEQYF. V and J are TRBV5-1 and TRBJ2-7; the D gene is possibly TRBD1 (6 bases). Trimming cost V 7 bases and J 5 bases, with 13 bases left between them. The CDR3 totals 12 residues. Germline loops: CDR1 SGHRS, CDR2 YFSETQ.

This clone was seen a handful of times. The CDR3 protein is CASSQEGGYTF. The CDR3 DNA reads TGTGCCAGCAGCCAAGAGGGGGGCTACACCTTC. The chain carries TRBV2 and TRBJ1-2; D is perhaps TRBD1 (5 bases). With 6 bases removed from V and 8 bases from J, the gap between germline ends came to 10 bases. The CDR3 spans 11 residues. From germline, CDR1 is SNHLY and CDR2 FYNNEI.

This clone turned up a few times. The chain couples TRBV19 to TRBJ2-3, with 9 positions matching TRBD2. V trimming: 4 bases; J trimming: 0 bases; junction bases outside the gene matches: 5. Germline values: CDR1 LNHDA, CDR2 SQIVND (reference sequence). This CDR3 contains 16 residues. The CDR3 coding sequence is TGTGCCAGTAGTAGTGGAGCGGGAGGTAGCACAGATACGCAGTATTTT. Protein product: CASSSGAGGSTDTQYF.

The CDR3 region has the DNA TGTGCCAGCATGGGCAGGTGGGGCAAAAACATTCAGTACTTC. Its protein is CASMGRWGKNIQYF. This chain joins TRBV28 and TRBJ2-4; D is undetermined. The CDR3 sequence is 14 residues long. The germline V gene encodes CDR1 MDHEN and CDR2 SYDVKM. Trimming shortened V by 7 bases and J by 3 bases, and 13 bases separated the two germline ends. The entire variable domain, with the rest obtained from reference TRBV28 and TRBJ2-4, is as follows: DVKVTQSSRYLVKRTGEKVFLECVQDMDHENMFWYRQDPGLGLRLIYFSYDVKMKEKGDIPEGYSVSREKKERFSLILESASTNQTSMYLCASMGRWGKNIQYFGAGTRLSVL.

The chain combines TRBV5-6 with TRBJ2-1, with a possible D match to TRBD2 (7 bases). Germline V gene lookup returns CDR1 SGHDT and CDR2 YYEEEE. V was cut by 2 bases and J by 8 bases, with 11 bases left in between. The length of the CDR3 is 13 residues. The CDR3 sequence is CASSLRGADEQFF. Here the CDR3 DNA reads TGTGCCAGCAGCTTACGGGGGGCGGATGAGCAGTTCTTC.

On this clone itself: Different DNA sequences within this sample yield the same CDR3. The CDR3 is CASSPGQNYGYTF. The CDR3 bases are TGTGCCAGCTCACCGGGACAGAACTATGGCTACACCTTC. V and J are TRBV18 and TRBJ1-2; TRBD1 matches 7 bases. Germline V gene sequence: CDR1 KGHSH, CDR2 LQKENI. V trimming: 3 bases; J trimming: 2 bases; junction bases outside the gene matches: 0. CDR3 length equals 13 residues.

This rearrangement joins TRBV19 to TRBJ2-5, with TRBD2 matching over 8 bases. V lost 6 bases and J lost 5; bases outside the gene matches: 8. Germline lookup yields CDR1 LNHDA and CDR2 SQIVND (reference sequence). The CDR3 is 14 amino acids. CDR3 DNA sequence: TGTGCCAGTAGCGAGGGACTAGTAAGCGAGACCCAGTACTTC. It translates to CASSEGLVSETQYF.

J is TRBJ2-3 and V is TRBV6-4; D remains ambiguous. The CDR3 loop spans 15 amino acids. The germline gives CDR1 MRHNA, CDR2 SNTAGT. The germline V and J ends were trimmed by 6 bases and 0 bases, with 13 bases remaining between them. CDR3 region: CASSATAESTDTQYF. The CDR3 DNA follows: TGTGCCAGCAGCGCGACGGCGGAAAGCACAGATACGCAGTATTTT.

This clone has only a few counts. In nucleotides, the CDR3 is TGTGCCAGCAGTGGGGGGCTGTTCTCCTACGAGCAGTACTTC. This translates into CASSGGLFSYEQYF. The rearrangement joins TRBV2 to TRBJ2-7; possible D gene TRBD1, 6 bases. CDR1 SNHLY and CDR2 FYNNEI come from the germline V gene. The CDR3 is made up of 14 amino acids. V lost 4 bases, J lost 0 bases, and 10 bases lay in between.

The CDR3 here is CASNPGQGAYEQYF. The CDR3 bases are TGTGCCAGCAACCCGGGACAGGGGGCCTACGAGCAGTACTTC. This rearrangement joins TRBV5-4 to TRBJ2-7, with 11 nucleotides matching TRBD1. The length of the CDR3 is 14 residues. Germline CDR1 SGHNT, CDR2 YYREEE (reference sequence). Trimming at V came to 6 bases and at J to 2 bases, leaving 4 bases not matched to a gene.

CDR3 region: CASSARQGRYEKLFF. The CDR3 DNA reads TGTGCCAGCAGCGCCCGACAGGGGCGGTATGAAAAACTGTTTTTT. This chain joins TRBV7-9 and TRBJ1-4, with TRBD1 matching over 8 bases. The CDR3 is made up of 15 amino acids. The V gene end was trimmed by 5 bases and the J gene end by 6 bases; junction bases not matched to a gene: 8. Germline CDR1 SEHNR, CDR2 FQNEAQ (reference sequence).

Only one count was recorded for this clone. The CDR3 protein is CASSLTEGTSGRAEQYF. The CDR3 region has the DNA TGTGCCAGCAGCCTGACGGAAGGGACTAGCGGGAGGGCCGAGCAGTACTTC. The chain has TRBV9 and TRBJ2-7; the match to TRBD2 covers 16 bases. The CDR3 runs to 17 residues. The V and J ends lost 4 bases and 6 bases, in that order; junction bases with no gene match: 10. Germline lookup yields CDR1 SGDLS and CDR2 YYNGEE. Filled out from reference TRBV9 and TRBJ2-7, the complete variable domain reads DSGVTQTPKHLITATGQRVTLRCSPRSGDLSVYWYQQSLDQGLQFLIQYYNGEERAKGNILERFSAQQFPDLHSELNLSSLELGDSALYFCASSLTEGTSGRAEQYFGPGTRLTVT.

The chain carries TRBV7-2 and TRBJ1-2, with D possibly matching TRBD1 (6 bases). CDR3 length: 15 amino acids. Germline CDR1 SGHTA, CDR2 FQGNSA. The V end lost 5 bases, the J end lost 7 bases, and 20 bases lay between the germline ends. CDR3 nucleotide sequence: TGTGCCAGCAGCCCGGCTGGGGGCGTCGGAGGTGGCTACACCTTC. Its translation: CASSPAGGVGGGYTF.

The genes are TRBV5-6 and TRBJ2-1; the D gene is possibly TRBD1 (5 bases). With 2 bases removed from V and 4 bases from J, the gap between germline ends came to 13 bases. The CDR3 runs to 15 residues. Germline CDR1 is SGHDT and CDR2 is YYEEEE. CDR3 bases: TGTGCCAGCAGCTTTACGTGGGGCGCATACAATGAGCAGTTCTTC. It specifies CASSFTWGAYNEQFF.

The chain couples TRBV19 to TRBJ2-7; 9 bases align to TRBD1. Germline CDR1 reads LNHDA; CDR2 reads SQIVND (reference sequence). This CDR3 region has 15 residues. Losses at the gene ends were 1 base for V and 2 bases for J; bases not matched to a gene: 3. CDR3 loop: CASSIGQGGPYEQYF. In DNA form, the CDR3 reads TGTGCCAGTAGTATAGGACAGGGGGGACCCTACGAGCAGTACTTC.

This clone was seen only a few times. This CDR3 is CAISEGRDNSPLHF. The CDR3 DNA reads as TGTGCCATCAGTGAGGGCAGGGATAATTCACCCCTCCACTTT. This rearrangement joins TRBV10-3 to TRBJ1-6; D might be TRBD1 (5 bases). The CDR3 covers 14 residues. V was shortened by 2 bases and J by 5 bases, with 7 bases between the two germline ends. Germline CDR1 and CDR2: ENHRY and SYGVKD.

This clone was recorded a few times. The chain couples TRBV2 to TRBJ2-5, with D possibly TRBD1 on 5 matching bases. Trimming stripped 6 bases from V and 1 base from J, with 9 bases between. CDR3 length: 13 amino acids. Germline V gene sequence: CDR1 SNHLY, CDR2 FYNNEI. The CDR3 DNA reads as TGTGCCAGCAGACAGGAGATCCAAGAGACCCAGTACTTC. It encodes CASRQEIQETQYF.

The chain uses TRBV25-1 and TRBJ1-1; 7 bases map to TRBD1. CDR3 length: 13 amino acids. Germline V gene data show CDR1 as MGHDK and CDR2 as SYGVNS. J was trimmed by 6 bases and V by 4 bases; bases with no gene match: 5. The CDR3 nucleotides read TGTGCCAGCAGTGGGGGTCAGGGGGCTGAAGCTTTCTTT. This gives the protein CASSGGQGAEAFF. Variable domain in full (rest from reference TRBV25-1 and TRBJ1-1): EADIYQTPRYLVIGTGKKITLECSQTMGHDKMYWYQQDPGMELHLIHYSYGVNSTEKGDLSSESTVSRIRTEHFPLTLESARPSHTSQYLCASSGGQGAEAFFGQGTRLTVV.

The V call is TRBV4-3, the J call TRBJ1-5; D gene uncertain. Looked up from germline, CDR1 is LGHNA and CDR2 is YSLEER. This CDR3 region has 15 residues. The V end lost 0 bases, the J end lost 2 bases, and 8 bases lay between the germline ends. The CDR3 nucleotides are TGCGCCAGCAGCCAAGAGGATACGGGCAATCAGCCCCAGCATTTT. Its protein product is CASSQEDTGNQPQHF.

This clone appeared a few times. The V call is TRBV28, the J call TRBJ1-1; D gene uncertain. Germline V lookup: CDR1 MDHEN, CDR2 SYDVKM. The CDR3 has 14 residues. V lost 6 bases to trimming and J lost 4 bases, with 15 bases between them. The CDR3 DNA reads TGTGCCAGCAGGCCACCAAATTCGCGCACTGAAGCTTTCTTT. Translation: CASRPPNSRTEAFF.

This clone was counted many times. The rearrangement links TRBV29-1 to TRBJ1-1, with a possible D match to TRBD1 (5 bases). Germline V gene sequence: CDR1 SQVTM, CDR2 ANQGSEA. CDR3 length: 13 amino acids. V was clipped by 7 bases and J by 0 bases, with 12 bases between them. The CDR3 coding sequence is TGCAGCGGAACGGGGCCTATGAACACTGAAGCTTTCTTT. Translation: CSGTGPMNTEAFF.

The V gene is TRBV6-6, the J gene TRBJ1-2; D unresolved. The CDR3 runs 14 residues. Germline values: CDR1 MNHNY, CDR2 SVGAGI (reference sequence). The germline V and J ends were trimmed by 2 bases and 8 bases, with 15 bases remaining between them. The CDR3 region is CASSYTMEAGGYTF. For the CDR3, the DNA is TGTGCCAGCAGTTACACCATGGAGGCTGGGGGCTACACCTTC.

The rearrangement joins TRBV7-3 to TRBJ2-1; D is possibly TRBD1 (6 bases). Germline V gene sequence: CDR1 SGHTA, CDR2 FQGTGA. The CDR3 consists of 16 residues. V was clipped by 4 bases and J by 1 base, with 14 bases between them. Written as DNA, the CDR3 is TGTGCCAGCAGCTCCGGACAGAGGGTATCCTACAATGAGCAGTTCTTC. Amino acids: CASSSGQRVSYNEQFF.

The chain joins TRBV7-3 to TRBJ2-1; possibly TRBD1 for D (5 bases). Deletions cut 8 bases from V and 6 bases from J, with 17 bases between. The CDR3 runs 14 residues. From germline, CDR1 is SGHTA and CDR2 FQGTGA. CDR3 residues: CASSPGIPFNEQFF. In DNA, the CDR3 is TGTGCCAGCTCCCCAGGGATCCCCTTCAATGAGCAGTTCTTC.

The chain employs TRBV30 and TRBJ1-2; a possible D gene is TRBD1 (6 bases). The CDR3 sequence is 16 residues long. Per the germline V gene, CDR1 is GTSNPN and CDR2 is SVGIG (reference sequence). V was cut by 0 bases and J by 3 bases, with 17 bases left in between. This CDR3 is CAWSVPPTGKDYGYTF. CDR3 DNA: TGTGCCTGGAGTGTCCCCCCCACAGGGAAGGACTATGGCTACACCTTC. The complete variable domain, with remaining parts taken from reference TRBV30 and TRBJ1-2, reads SQTIHQWPATLVQPVGSPLSLECTVEGTSNPNLYWYRQAAGRGLQLLFYSVGIGQISSEVPQNLSASRPQDRQFILSSKKLLLSDSGFYLCAWSVPPTGKDYGYTFGSGTRLTVV.

Concerning this clone itself: Other DNA sequences in the same sample also yield this CDR3. The CDR3 region has the DNA TGTGCCAGCTCACCGGGGCAGAACTATGGCTACACCTTC. It translates to CASSPGQNYGYTF. V gene TRBV18 combines with J gene TRBJ1-2; D perhaps matches TRBD1 (5 bases). The CDR3 spans 13 residues. CDR1 is KGHSH, CDR2 LQKENI, per germline. The V end was cut by 3 bases, the J end by 2 bases, with 7 bases between.